The entry that follows covers one T cell receptor (beta chain) sequence. This clone's antigen is unknown. No much larger clone exists at a distance of one base, and base qualities are not known. This sample stems from a study of blood T cells in healthy people across ages (dated by TCRdb to the mid-2010s). A note on the overall study: In model experiments, template switching captured roughly one uniquely barcoded TCR beta cDNA molecule for every two T cells. To track age-related changes in TCR beta repertoire diversity, the study relied on deep sequencing normalized with unique cDNA molecular identifiers. Four age groups were formed from the donors: young (average 16 years), middle-aged (more than 35), aged (62) and long-lived (roughly 88). To avoid experimental bias, donors of different ages were spread randomly across the sequencing lanes. Two additional independent replicas of 1 million unique cDNA reads from the same blood draw were analyzed for two donors (one aged 18 to 29 and one aged 80 or older). What the research found in general, with its limitations: Since profiling was done on bulk unsorted PBMCs, naive and antigen-experienced compartments could not be conclusively compared. Total diversity estimates from one million sequenced T cells were considered lower bounds and underestimates. Because donor CMV infection status was unknown, age-related changes in expanded clonotypes were potentially confounded. As age increased, observed TCR beta diversity per million T cells dropped in a roughly linear way, and a significant reduction was already evident by age about 36. Compared with the aged group, the long-lived group had more naive CD4+ T cells, fewer expanded clones and increased TCR diversity, suggesting age selection. Observed TCR beta diversity correlated strongly with the percentage of naive T cells measured by flow cytometry.

The CDR3 has 16 amino acids, counting the end cysteine and phenylalanine. Only the CDR3 portion is preserved as DNA: 48 bases, with reading frame beginning at the first base. The germline V end is reduced by 6 bases and the J end by 11 bases; junction bases left unmatched: 13. Systemically healthy Caucasian individuals from Russia, 35 to 50 in total and aged 6 to 90 years, were included as donors. Ten milliliters of peripheral blood were drawn from each donor into EDTA-treated Vacutainer tubes. Ficoll-Paque density-gradient centrifugation was used to isolate PBMCs, with at least 6.5 million per sample. Trizol reagent was used to extract total RNA from PBMCs, with at least 5.5 micrograms per sample. The percentages of naive CD45RAhigh/CD27high T cells were determined by flow cytometry on a PBMC aliquot from every donor. The library was prepared using 5' RACE. Instrument used: Illumina HiSeq 2500. A second PCR of about 6 to 11 cycles was performed with a sample-barcoded 5' primer and a J-beta primer mix. A template-switch 5' adaptor carrying 12 random nucleotides introduced a unique molecular identifier onto each TCR beta cDNA molecule. Each sample yielded at least 2.5 million CDR3-containing paired-end reads. The Mint cDNA synthesis kit, primed by a TRBC-specific oligonucleotide, was used to synthesize first-strand cDNA from all RNA. All cDNA was treated with uracil-DNA glycosylase and then went through a first 18-cycle PCR with the universal primers M1SS and BC2_uni_R. In the paper's pipeline: Normalization of each sample was performed by random selection of 1 million high-quality reads, each carrying a distinct molecular identifier. Reads sharing molecular identifiers were discarded rather than binned into consensus sequences. CDR3 identification, clonotype clustering and error correction used MiTCR with a Q25 quality threshold and the strictest error-elimination algorithm. Lower-bound total TCR beta diversity was estimated with a nonparametric unseen species model using Euler transformation. TCRdb reprocessing: public reads trimmed at Q25 with fastp, clones called with MiXCR, in-frame beta chains kept. A single entry per CDR3 protein holds the most common genes and DNA from its merged rows. None of the V and J calls come from the authors' own analysis; TCRdb made them. Counted in this sample were around 800,000 distinct CDR3 sequences; 53% of them appeared once. The ten biggest clones cover about two fifths of the sample.

The sequence links TRBV12-3 or TRBV12-4 to TRBJ1-4; 12 nucleotides in the junction match TRBD1. The sequencing input was blood. The source is an elderly man in good health. The encoded CDR3 is CASSTGTGGGGKKLFF. The DNA sequence is given as TGTGCCAGCAGCACGGGGACAGGGGGCGGGGGGAAGAAACTGTTTTTT.